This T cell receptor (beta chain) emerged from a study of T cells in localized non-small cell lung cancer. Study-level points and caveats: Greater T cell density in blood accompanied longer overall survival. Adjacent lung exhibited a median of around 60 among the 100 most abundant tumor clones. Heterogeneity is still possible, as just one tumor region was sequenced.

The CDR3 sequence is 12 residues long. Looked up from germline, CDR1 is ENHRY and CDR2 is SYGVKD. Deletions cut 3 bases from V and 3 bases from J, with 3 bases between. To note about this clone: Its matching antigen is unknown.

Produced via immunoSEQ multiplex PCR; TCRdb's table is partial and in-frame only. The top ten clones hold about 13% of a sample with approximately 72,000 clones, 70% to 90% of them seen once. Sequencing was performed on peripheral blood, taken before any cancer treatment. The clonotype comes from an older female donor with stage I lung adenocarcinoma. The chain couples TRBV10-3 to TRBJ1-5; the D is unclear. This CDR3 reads CAISEPNQPQHF. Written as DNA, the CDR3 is TGTGCCATCAGTGAACCCAATCAGCCCCAGCATTTT.